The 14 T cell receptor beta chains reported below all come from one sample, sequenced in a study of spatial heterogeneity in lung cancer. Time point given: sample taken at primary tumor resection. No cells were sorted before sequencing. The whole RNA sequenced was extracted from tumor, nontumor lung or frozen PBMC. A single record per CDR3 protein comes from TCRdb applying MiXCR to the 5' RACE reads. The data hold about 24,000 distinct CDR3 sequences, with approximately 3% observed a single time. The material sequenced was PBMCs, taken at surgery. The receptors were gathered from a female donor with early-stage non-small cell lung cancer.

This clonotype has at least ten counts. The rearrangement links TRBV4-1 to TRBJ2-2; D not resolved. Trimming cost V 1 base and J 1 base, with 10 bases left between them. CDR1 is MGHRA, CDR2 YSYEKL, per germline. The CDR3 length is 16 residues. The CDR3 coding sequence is TGCGCCAGCAGCCAAGTGAGAGGAATGAACACCGGGGAGCTGTTTTTT. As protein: CASSQVRGMNTGELFF.

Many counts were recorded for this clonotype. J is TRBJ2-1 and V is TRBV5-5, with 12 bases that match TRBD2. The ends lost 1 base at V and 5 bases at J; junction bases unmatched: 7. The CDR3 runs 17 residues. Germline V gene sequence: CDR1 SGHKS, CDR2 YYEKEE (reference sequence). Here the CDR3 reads CASSLTGTSGSHNEQFF. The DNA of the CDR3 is TGTGCCAGCAGCTTGACCGGGACTAGCGGGTCCCACAATGAGCAGTTCTTC.

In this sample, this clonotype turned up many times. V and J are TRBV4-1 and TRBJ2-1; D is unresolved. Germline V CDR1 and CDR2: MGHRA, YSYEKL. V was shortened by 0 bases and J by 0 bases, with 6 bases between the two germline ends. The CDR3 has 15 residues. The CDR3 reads CASSQEPSSYNEQFF. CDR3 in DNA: TGCGCCAGCAGCCAAGAACCCAGCTCCTACAATGAGCAGTTCTTC.

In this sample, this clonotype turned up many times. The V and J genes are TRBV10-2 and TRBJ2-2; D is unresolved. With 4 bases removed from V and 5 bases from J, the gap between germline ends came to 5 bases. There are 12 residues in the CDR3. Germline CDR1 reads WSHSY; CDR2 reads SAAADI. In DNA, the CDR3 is TGCGCCAGCAGTGGTGGTACCGGGGAGCTGTTTTTT. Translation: CASSGGTGELFF.

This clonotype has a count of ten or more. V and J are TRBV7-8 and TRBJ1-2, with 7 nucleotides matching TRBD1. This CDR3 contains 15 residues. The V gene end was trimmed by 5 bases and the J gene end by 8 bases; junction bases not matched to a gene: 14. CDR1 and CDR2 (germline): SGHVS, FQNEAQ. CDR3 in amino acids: CASSTRDSYSGGYTF. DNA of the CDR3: TGTGCCAGCAGCACCAGGGACAGCTATTCGGGCGGCTACACCTTC. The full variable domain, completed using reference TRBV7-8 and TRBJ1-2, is GAGVSQSPRYKVAKRGQDVALRCDPISGHVSLFWYQQALGQGPEFLTYFQNEAQLDKSGLPSDRFFAERPEGSVSTLKIQRTQQEDSAVYLCASSTRDSYSGGYTFGSGTRLTVV.

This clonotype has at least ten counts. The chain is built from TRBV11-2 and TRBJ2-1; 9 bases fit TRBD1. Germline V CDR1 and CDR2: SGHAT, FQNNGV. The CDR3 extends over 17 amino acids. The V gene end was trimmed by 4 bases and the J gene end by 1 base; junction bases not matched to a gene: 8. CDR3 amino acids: CASSSAGTGRSYNEQFF. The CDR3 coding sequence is TGTGCCAGCAGCTCCGCGGGGACAGGGAGGTCCTACAATGAGCAGTTCTTC.

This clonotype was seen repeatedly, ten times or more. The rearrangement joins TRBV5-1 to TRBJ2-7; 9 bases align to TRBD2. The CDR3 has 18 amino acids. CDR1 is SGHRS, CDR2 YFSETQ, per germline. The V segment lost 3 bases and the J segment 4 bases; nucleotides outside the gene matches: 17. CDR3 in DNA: TGCGCCAGCAGCTCCCGGGGTTGGAGCGGGAGGTGGGAGTACGAGCAGTACTTC. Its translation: CASSSRGWSGRWEYEQYF.

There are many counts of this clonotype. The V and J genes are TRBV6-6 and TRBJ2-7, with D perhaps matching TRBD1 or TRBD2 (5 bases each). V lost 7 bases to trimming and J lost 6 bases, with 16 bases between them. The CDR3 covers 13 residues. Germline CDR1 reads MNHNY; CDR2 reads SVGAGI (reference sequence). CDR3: CASTYSGRSEQYF. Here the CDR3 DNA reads TGTGCCAGCACCTACTCGGGGCGTAGCGAGCAGTACTTC.

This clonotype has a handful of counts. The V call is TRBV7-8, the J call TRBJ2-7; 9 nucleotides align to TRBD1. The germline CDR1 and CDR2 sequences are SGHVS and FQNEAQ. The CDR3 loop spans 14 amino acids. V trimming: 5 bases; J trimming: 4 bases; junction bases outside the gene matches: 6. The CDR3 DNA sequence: TGTGCCAGCAGCCCGCGGGACAGGGAATACGAGCAGTACTTC. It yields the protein CASSPRDREYEQYF.

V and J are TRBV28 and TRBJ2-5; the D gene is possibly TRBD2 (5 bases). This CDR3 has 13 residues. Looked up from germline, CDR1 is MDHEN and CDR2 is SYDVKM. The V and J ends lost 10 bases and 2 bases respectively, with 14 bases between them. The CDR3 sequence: CAISGTSQETQYF. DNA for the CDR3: TGTGCCATCTCGGGAACTAGTCAAGAGACCCAGTACTTC.

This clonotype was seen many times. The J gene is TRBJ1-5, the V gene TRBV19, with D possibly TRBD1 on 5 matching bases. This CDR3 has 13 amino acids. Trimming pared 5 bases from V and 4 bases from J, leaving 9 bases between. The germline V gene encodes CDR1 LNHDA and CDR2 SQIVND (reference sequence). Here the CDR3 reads CASSDNRNQPQHF. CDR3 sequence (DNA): TGTGCCAGTAGTGACAACAGGAATCAGCCCCAGCATTTT.

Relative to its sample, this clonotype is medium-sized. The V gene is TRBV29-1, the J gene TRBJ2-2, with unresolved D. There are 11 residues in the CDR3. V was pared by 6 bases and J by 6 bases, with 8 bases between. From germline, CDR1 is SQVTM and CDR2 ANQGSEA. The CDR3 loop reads CSVLWSGELFF. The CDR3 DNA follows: TGCAGCGTCCTCTGGTCCGGGGAGCTGTTTTTT.

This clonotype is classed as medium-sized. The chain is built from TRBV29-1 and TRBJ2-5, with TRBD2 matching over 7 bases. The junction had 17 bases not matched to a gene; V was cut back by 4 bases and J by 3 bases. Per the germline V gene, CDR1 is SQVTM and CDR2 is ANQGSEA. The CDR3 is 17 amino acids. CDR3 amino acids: CSVAAGLGLGVEETQYF. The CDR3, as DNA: TGCAGCGTTGCGGCGGGACTCGGACTAGGAGTTGAAGAGACCCAGTACTTC.

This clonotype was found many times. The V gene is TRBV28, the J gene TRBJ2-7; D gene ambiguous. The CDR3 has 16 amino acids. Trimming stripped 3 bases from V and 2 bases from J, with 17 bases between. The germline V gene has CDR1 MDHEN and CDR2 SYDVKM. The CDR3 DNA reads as TGTGCCAGCAGTTTTGATTCGAGTGGCCGACCCTACGAGCAGTACTTC. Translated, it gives CASSFDSSGRPYEQYF.